The 23 T cell receptor beta chains in this list originate from one sample, sequenced in a study. TCRdb redid the calling of the 5' RACE reads with MiXCR, one entry per CDR3 protein. Here the sample spans tens of thousands of distinct CDR3 sequences, roughly 24% being singletons. Source material: naive CD4+ T cells sorted from a lymph node. The subset was: naive CD4+ T cells, CD4+CD45RA+CD25-. These receptors originate from a female donor with breast cancer.

The chain has TRBV5-4 and TRBJ1-1; 9 nucleotides agree with TRBD1. Germline values: CDR1 SGHNT, CDR2 YYREEE (reference sequence). V lost 4 bases to trimming and J lost 6 bases; unmatched junction nucleotides: 7. CDR3 length: 14 residues. The CDR3 sequence: CASSARDRASEAFF. The CDR3 DNA reads as TGTGCCAGCAGCGCCCGGGACAGGGCTTCTGAAGCTTTCTTT. Full variable domain (remainder filled in from reference TRBV5-4 and TRBJ1-1): ETGVTQSPTHLIKTRGQQVTLRCSSQSGHNTVSWYQQALGQGPQFIFQYYREEENGRGNFPPRFSGLQFPNYSSELNVNALELDDSALYLCASSARDRASEAFFGQGTRLTVV.

This clonotype was observed at least ten times. This chain links TRBV12-3 or TRBV12-4 with TRBJ2-7; no reliable D call. V lost 6 bases, J lost 2 bases, and 14 bases lay in between. This CDR3 has 14 residues. CDR3 in DNA: TGTGCCAGCAGCGAGTACTTAGGGACCTACGAGCAGTACTTC. This codes for CASSEYLGTYEQYF.

On this clonotype itself: One end of the junction varies from germline; a read error may be responsible. The chain joins TRBV20-1 to TRBJ2-1, with 8 bases that match TRBD2. Germline lookup yields CDR1 DFQATT and CDR2 SNEGSKA (reference sequence). This CDR3 contains 14 residues. CDR3 protein: CGAPLSGSGDEQFF. The CDR3 coding sequence is TGCGGTGCTCCCCTCAGCGGGAGCGGCGATGAGCAGTTCTTC.

The sample holds a few counts of this clonotype. The rearrangement links TRBV28 to TRBJ1-1, with D unclear. The CDR3 spans 14 residues. In germline, CDR1 is MDHEN, CDR2 SYDVKM. The V and J ends lost 2 bases and 10 bases respectively, with 17 bases between them. The CDR3 spells CASSLGPMLTGAFF. The CDR3 DNA follows: TGTGCCAGCAGTTTAGGCCCCATGCTGACGGGAGCTTTCTTT.

This clonotype was observed many times. The V gene is TRBV20-1, the J gene TRBJ2-1; 9 positions match TRBD2. Trimming cost V 8 bases and J 7 bases; bases outside gene matches: 9. The CDR3 loop spans 13 amino acids. Germline CDR1 and CDR2: DFQATT and SNEGSKA (reference sequence). The CDR3 loop is CSLPGLARNEQFF. In DNA, the CDR3 is TGCAGTTTACCGGGACTAGCAAGGAATGAGCAGTTCTTC.

This clonotype appeared a single time. This chain joins TRBV5-5 and TRBJ2-7; 7 nucleotides match TRBD2. There are 14 residues in the CDR3. Germline trimming cut 4 bases from V and 7 bases from J; bases unmatched to any gene: 11. Germline CDR1 SGHKS, CDR2 YYEKEE (reference sequence). The CDR3, as DNA: TGTGCCAGCAGCCCCCCAGGGAGGGTGGGGGAGCAGTACTTC. Encoded protein: CASSPPGRVGEQYF.

This clonotype has just one count. V usage is TRBV29-1 and J usage is TRBJ2-3; 11 bases align to TRBD2. The CDR3 extends over 15 amino acids. The trim removed 5 bases at V and 1 base at J, leaving 5 bases unmatched. CDR1 is SQVTM, CDR2 ANQGSEA, per germline. DNA of the CDR3: TGCAGCGTTACTCTAGCGGGGGGCGGCACAGATACGCAGTATTTT. This sequence encodes CSVTLAGGGTDTQYF.

J is TRBJ2-5 and V is TRBV20-1; D may be TRBD2 (7 bases). Germline-derived CDR1 and CDR2 are DFQATT and SNEGSKA (reference sequence). Trimming removed 5 bases at V and 4 bases at J, with 11 bases between. The CDR3 runs 12 residues. The CDR3 DNA reads as TGCAGTGCTTGGAGGGGGGGAGAGACCCAGTACTTC. Translated: CSAWRGGETQYF.

This clonotype has a count of ten or more. The chain links TRBV4-1 to TRBJ2-3, with 9 bases identical to TRBD1. The CDR3 loop spans 17 amino acids. Germline assignment: CDR1 MGHRA and CDR2 YSYEKL. The J segment lost 5 bases and the V segment lost 0 bases, leaving 9 bases of the junction unmatched. CDR3 sequence (DNA): TGCGCCAGCAGCCAAGAACTCTGGACAGGGGCGATAGATACGCAGTATTTT. Translating gives CASSQELWTGAIDTQYF.

This clonotype was observed once. A much larger clone lies one base from this, so it may be a read error. V and J are TRBV4-1 and TRBJ2-2; D ambiguous. The CDR3 runs 14 residues. Germline V gives CDR1 MGHRA, CDR2 YSYEKL. CDR3 sequence (DNA): TGCACCAGCACCTCAAGTCGATACACCGGGGAGCTGTTTTTT. Its protein product is CTSTSSRYTGELFF.

On this clonotype itself: This clone may be a read error of a much larger clone one base away. This chain links TRBV6-5 with TRBJ2-2; 7 positions agree with TRBD1. The CDR3 sequence is 13 residues long. Germline lookup yields CDR1 MNHEY and CDR2 SVGAGI. The CDR3 reads CASGQEMSGELSF. The CDR3 DNA reads as TGTGCCAGCGGACAGGAGATGTCCGGGGAGCTGTCTTTT.

This clonotype was detected only a few times. The chain uses TRBV28 and TRBJ2-7; D remains unclear. Trimming took 6 bases from V and 3 from J, leaving 6 bases between them. Germline CDR1 and CDR2: MDHEN and SYDVKM. The CDR3 runs 11 residues. The CDR3 DNA is TGTGCCAGCAGCCGCAGCTACGAGCAGTACTTC. It encodes CASSRSYEQYF.

V is TRBV7-9 and J is TRBJ2-7; 7 nucleotides line up with TRBD1. V lost 3 bases, J lost 8 bases, and 13 bases stayed unmatched. This CDR3 is 15 amino acids long. From germline, CDR1 is SEHNR and CDR2 FQNEAQ (reference sequence). This CDR3 reads CASSLPGTDHYKQYF. The CDR3 nucleotides read TGTGCCAGCAGCTTGCCCGGGACAGACCACTATAAGCAGTACTTC.

Details on this clonotype: A much more abundant neighbour one base away suggests this may be a read error. The chain carries TRBV6-5 and TRBJ2-1; the D gene is possibly TRBD1 (6 bases). Germline values: CDR1 MNHEY, CDR2 SVGAGI. The CDR3 is 15 amino acids. DNA of the CDR3: TGTACCAGCAGTGCCGGGACACCCTCCTACAATGAGCAGTTCTTC. Protein: CTSSAGTPSYNEQFF.

The chain joins TRBV15 to TRBJ2-7; TRBD2 matches at 7 bases. V lost 0 bases to trimming and J lost 6 bases; unmatched junction nucleotides: 8. The germline CDR1 and CDR2 sequences are LNHNV and YYDKDF (reference sequence). The CDR3 has 15 amino acids. The CDR3 DNA is TGTGCCACCAGCAGAGAAAACCCGGGGAGGGGCGAGCAGTACTTC. Translation: CATSRENPGRGEQYF.

The gene calls are TRBV3-1 and TRBJ2-1; D is undetermined. Trimming removed 3 bases at V and 9 bases at J, with 9 bases between. CDR1 LGHDT and CDR2 YNNKEL come from the germline V gene (reference sequence). The CDR3 length is 12 residues. The CDR3: CASSQAIIEQFF. The CDR3 DNA follows: TGTGCCAGCAGCCAGGCTATCATTGAGCAGTTCTTC.

This clonotype was detected a few times. This chain joins TRBV20-1 and TRBJ2-1; D tentatively reads TRBD1 or TRBD2 (6 bases each). The V end was cut by 6 bases, the J end by 3 bases, with 21 bases between. CDR3 length: 16 residues. Per the germline V gene, CDR1 is DFQATT and CDR2 is SNEGSKA (reference sequence). This chain's CDR3 is CSAPALTGAFYNEQFF. The CDR3 DNA reads TGCAGTGCACCCGCCTTGACGGGGGCATTCTACAATGAGCAGTTCTTC.

This clonotype was counted at least ten times. The rearrangement uses TRBV7-9 and TRBJ2-7; tentatively, D is TRBD2 (5 bases). The CDR3 covers 12 residues. Germline CDR1 and CDR2: SEHNR and FQNEAQ (reference sequence). CDR3 sequence (DNA): TGTGCAGGAGGCAGGAGCTCCTACGAGCAGTACTTC. Protein sequence: CAGGRSSYEQYF.

This clonotype was seen many times. The chain employs TRBV7-2 and TRBJ2-7; 9 positions match TRBD1. The V segment lost 10 bases and the J segment 0 bases; nucleotides outside the gene matches: 7. The CDR3 spans 14 residues. Germline loops: CDR1 SGHTA, CDR2 FQGNSA. The CDR3 spells CATSGQGASYEQYF. The CDR3 coding sequence is TGTGCCACTTCGGGACAGGGAGCCTCCTACGAGCAGTACTTC.

This clonotype was picked up a small number of times. The genes are TRBV6-2 or TRBV6-3 and TRBJ2-3; TRBD2 aligns across 13 bases. The germline V gene encodes CDR1 MNHEY and CDR2 SVGEGT. This CDR3 has 16 amino acids. V gave up 10 bases and J gave up 5 bases; unmatched junction bases: 12. The CDR3 DNA follows: TGTGCCACGCGCGGGACTAGCGGGATCCGGGGAGATACGCAGTATTTT. Encoded protein: CATRGTSGIRGDTQYF.

This clonotype has only a few counts. With a much larger clone just one base away, this may be a read error. The CDR3 protein is CASSQPTPGRTGDLAKNIQYF. The CDR3 DNA is TGCGCCAGCAGCCAACCAACCCCTGGGAGAACCGGCGACCTAGCCAAAAACATTCAGTACTTC. The chain carries TRBV4-1 and TRBJ2-4, with D possibly TRBD2 on 5 matching bases. CDR1 is MGHRA, CDR2 YSYEKL, per germline. This CDR3 spans 21 amino acids. The V and J ends lost 2 bases and 0 bases respectively, with 26 bases between them.

On this clonotype itself: This may come from a read error, since a much larger clone is one base off. CDR3 in DNA: TGTGCCAGCGGCCCGAGAGACAGGGGCCACCAAGAGACCCAGTACTTC. Encoded protein: CASGPRDRGHQETQYF. The V call is TRBV7-3, the J call TRBJ2-5; 8 positions match TRBD1. The CDR3 contains 16 residues. Germline assignment: CDR1 SGHTA and CDR2 FQGTGA. The V segment lost 8 bases and the J segment 0 bases; nucleotides outside the gene matches: 11.

V and J are TRBV9 and TRBJ2-3, with 14 bases identical to TRBD2. The CDR3 consists of 19 residues. Unmatched junction bases numbered 9, after V lost 3 bases and J lost 0 bases. Per germline, CDR1 SGDLS and CDR2 YYNGEE. The CDR3 loop reads CASSARGTSGGDSTDTQYF. CDR3 nucleotide sequence: TGTGCCAGCAGCGCCCGTGGGACTAGCGGGGGTGATAGCACAGATACGCAGTATTTT.